This TCR beta chain originates from a study of siplizumab effects on memory and regulatory T cells. Study-wide points: No assignable naive or memory phenotype existed for roughly 80-96% of proliferating CD4+ or CD8+ clones. Reactions containing siplizumab showed mappable alloreactive CD4+ clones averaging 68.8% Treg-derived, versus 25% to 30% in controls. Confirmation that proliferating Tregs from siplizumab cultures had suppressive function was not obtained. Fewer alloreactive sequences mapped to unstimulated CD4+ memory cells under siplizumab.

TCRdb's copy holds only in-frame clones and misses some; the assay was immunoSEQ multiplex PCR. The sample has about 50,000 clones; roughly 84% are singletons. The CDR3 has 15 amino acids. Germline V gives CDR1 SGHAT, CDR2 FQNNGV. V lost 2 bases and J lost 3; bases outside the gene matches: 7. As regards this clone: Antigen unknown.

The clonotype comes from a human donor in good health. Sequenced input: naive CD8+ T cells sorted from blood. The rearrangement joins TRBV11-2 to TRBJ2-7; 7 bases match TRBD2. CDR3 sequence: CASSLRVGGLYEQYF. The CDR3 coding sequence is TGTGCCAGCAGCTTACGCGTGGGAGGGCTCTACGAGCAGTACTTC.